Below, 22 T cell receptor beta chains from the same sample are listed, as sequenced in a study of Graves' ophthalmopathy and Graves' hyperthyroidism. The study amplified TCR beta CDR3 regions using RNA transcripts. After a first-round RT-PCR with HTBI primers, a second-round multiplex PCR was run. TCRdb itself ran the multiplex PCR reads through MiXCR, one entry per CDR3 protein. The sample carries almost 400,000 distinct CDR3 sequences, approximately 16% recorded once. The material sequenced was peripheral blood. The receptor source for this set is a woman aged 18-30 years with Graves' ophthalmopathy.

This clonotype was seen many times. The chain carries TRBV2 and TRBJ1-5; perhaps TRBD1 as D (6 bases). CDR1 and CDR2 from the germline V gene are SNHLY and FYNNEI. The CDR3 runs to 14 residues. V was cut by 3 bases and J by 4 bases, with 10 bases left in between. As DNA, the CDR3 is TGTGCCAGCAGTGAGTTCAGGGGAAATCAGCCCCAGCATTTT. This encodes CASSEFRGNQPQHF.

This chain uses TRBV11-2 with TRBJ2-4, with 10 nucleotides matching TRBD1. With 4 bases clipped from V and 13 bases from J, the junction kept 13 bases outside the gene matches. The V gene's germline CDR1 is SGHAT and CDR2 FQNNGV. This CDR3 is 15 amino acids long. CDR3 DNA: TGTGCCAGCAGCTCGACAGGGGGCCTCACCAAACTACAGTACTTC. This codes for CASSSTGGLTKLQYF. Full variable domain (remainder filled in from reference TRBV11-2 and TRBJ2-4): EAGVAQSPRYKIIEKRQSVAFWCNPISGHATLYWYQQILGQGPKLLIQFQNNGVVDDSQLPKDRFSAERLKGVDSTLKIQPAKLEDSAVYLCASSSTGGLTKLQYFGAGTRLSVL.

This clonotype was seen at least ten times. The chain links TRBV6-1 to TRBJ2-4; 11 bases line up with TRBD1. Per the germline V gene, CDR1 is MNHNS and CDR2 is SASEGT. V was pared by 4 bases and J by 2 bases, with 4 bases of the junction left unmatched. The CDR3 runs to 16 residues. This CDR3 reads CASSGGQGGTKNIQYF. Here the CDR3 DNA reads TGTGCCAGCAGTGGGGGACAGGGGGGGACCAAAAACATTCAGTACTTC.

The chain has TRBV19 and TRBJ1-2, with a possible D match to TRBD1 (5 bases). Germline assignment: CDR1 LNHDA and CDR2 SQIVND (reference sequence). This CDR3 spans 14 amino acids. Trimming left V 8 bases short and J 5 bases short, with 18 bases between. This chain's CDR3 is CASSWGHPSYGYTF. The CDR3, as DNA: TGTGCCAGTTCCTGGGGCCATCCCTCTTATGGCTACACCTTC.

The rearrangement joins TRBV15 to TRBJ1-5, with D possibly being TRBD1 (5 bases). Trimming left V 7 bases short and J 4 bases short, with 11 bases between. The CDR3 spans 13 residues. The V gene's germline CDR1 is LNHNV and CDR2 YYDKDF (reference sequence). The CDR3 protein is CATTGRRNQPQHF. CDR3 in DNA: TGTGCCACCACAGGGAGAAGGAATCAGCCCCAGCATTTT.

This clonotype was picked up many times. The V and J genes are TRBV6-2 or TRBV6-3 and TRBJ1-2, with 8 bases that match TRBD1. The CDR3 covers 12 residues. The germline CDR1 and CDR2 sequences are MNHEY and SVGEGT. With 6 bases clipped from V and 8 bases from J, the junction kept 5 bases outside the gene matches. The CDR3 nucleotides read TGTGCCAGCAGCGGACAGGGTTTCGGCTACACCTTC. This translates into CASSGQGFGYTF.

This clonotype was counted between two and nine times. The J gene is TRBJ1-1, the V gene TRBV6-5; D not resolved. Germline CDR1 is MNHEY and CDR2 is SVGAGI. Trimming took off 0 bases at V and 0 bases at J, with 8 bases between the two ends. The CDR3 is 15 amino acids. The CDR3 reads CASSYSSGLNTEAFF. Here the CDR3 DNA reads TGTGCCAGCAGTTACTCGAGTGGACTGAACACTGAAGCTTTCTTT.

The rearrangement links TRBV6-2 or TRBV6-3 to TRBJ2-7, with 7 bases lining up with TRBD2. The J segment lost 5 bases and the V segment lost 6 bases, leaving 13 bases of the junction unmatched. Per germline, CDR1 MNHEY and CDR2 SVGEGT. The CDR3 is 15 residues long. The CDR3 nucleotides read TGTGCCAGCAGAGACTTGGGCGGGAGTCTAGACGAGCAGTACTTC. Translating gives CASRDLGGSLDEQYF.

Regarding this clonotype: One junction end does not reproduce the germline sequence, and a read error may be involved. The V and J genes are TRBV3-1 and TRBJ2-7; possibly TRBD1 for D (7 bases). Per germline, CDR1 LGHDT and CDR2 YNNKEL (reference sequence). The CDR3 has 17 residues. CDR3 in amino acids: CVSSQTKGGQRSYEQYF. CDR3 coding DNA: TGTGTCAGCAGCCAAACTAAGGGGGGACAGAGATCCTACGAGCAGTACTTC.

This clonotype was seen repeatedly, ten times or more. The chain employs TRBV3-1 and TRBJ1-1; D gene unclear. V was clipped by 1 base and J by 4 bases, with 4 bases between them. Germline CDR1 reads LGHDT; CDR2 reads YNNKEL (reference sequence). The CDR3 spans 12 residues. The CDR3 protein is CASSQGITEAFF. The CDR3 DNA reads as TGTGCCAGCAGCCAAGGCATCACTGAAGCTTTCTTT.

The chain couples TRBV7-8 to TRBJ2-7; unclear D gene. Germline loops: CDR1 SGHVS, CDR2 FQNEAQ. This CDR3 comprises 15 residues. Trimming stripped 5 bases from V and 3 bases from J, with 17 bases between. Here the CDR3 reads CASSAELLTFYEQYF. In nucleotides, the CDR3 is TGTGCCAGCAGCGCAGAGCTGTTGACCTTCTACGAGCAGTACTTC. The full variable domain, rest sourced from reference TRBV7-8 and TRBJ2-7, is GAGVSQSPRYKVAKRGQDVALRCDPISGHVSLFWYQQALGQGPEFLTYFQNEAQLDKSGLPSDRFFAERPEGSVSTLKIQRTQQEDSAVYLCASSAELLTFYEQYFGPGTRLTVT.

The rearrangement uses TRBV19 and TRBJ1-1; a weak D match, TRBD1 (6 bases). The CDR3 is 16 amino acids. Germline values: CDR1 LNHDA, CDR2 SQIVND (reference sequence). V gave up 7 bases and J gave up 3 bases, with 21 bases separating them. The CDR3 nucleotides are TGTGCCAGTAATAGGGGGGCAGGGAGGACGGACACTGAAGCTTTCTTT. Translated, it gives CASNRGAGRTDTEAFF.

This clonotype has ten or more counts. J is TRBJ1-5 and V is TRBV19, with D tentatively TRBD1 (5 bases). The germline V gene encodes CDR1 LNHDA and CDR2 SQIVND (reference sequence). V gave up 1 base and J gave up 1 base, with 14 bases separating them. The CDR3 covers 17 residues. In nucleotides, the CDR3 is TGTGCCAGTAGTATAGGGGTTCGGGGGAAAAGCAATCAGCCCCAGCATTTT. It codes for CASSIGVRGKSNQPQHF.

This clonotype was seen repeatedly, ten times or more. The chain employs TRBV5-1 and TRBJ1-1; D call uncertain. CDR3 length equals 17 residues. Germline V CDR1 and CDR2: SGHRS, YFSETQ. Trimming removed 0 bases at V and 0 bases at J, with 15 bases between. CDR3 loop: CASSLVFGPFLNTEAFF. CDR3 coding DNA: TGCGCCAGCAGCTTGGTATTCGGGCCATTCCTGAACACTGAAGCTTTCTTT.

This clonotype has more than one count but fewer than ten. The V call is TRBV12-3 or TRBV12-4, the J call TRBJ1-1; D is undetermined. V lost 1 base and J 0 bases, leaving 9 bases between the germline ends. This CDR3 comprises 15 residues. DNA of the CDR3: TGTGCCAGCAGTTTAGGCCAGAACATGAACACTGAAGCTTTCTTT. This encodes CASSLGQNMNTEAFF.

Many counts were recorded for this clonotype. CDR3 DNA sequence: TGTGCCAGCAGCTTAGGGACAGGGCAAGAGCAGTACTTC. This gives the protein CASSLGTGQEQYF. The chain links TRBV7-8 to TRBJ2-7; the match to TRBD1 covers 8 bases. The CDR3 loop spans 13 amino acids. The V gene end was trimmed by 1 base and the J gene end by 7 bases; junction bases not matched to a gene: 3. The V gene's germline CDR1 is SGHVS and CDR2 FQNEAQ.

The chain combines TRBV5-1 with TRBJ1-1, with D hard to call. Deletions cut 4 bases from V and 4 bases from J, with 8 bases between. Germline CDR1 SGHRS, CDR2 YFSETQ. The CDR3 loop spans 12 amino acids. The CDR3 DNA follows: TGCGCCAGCAGCGCAGACTTCACTGAAGCTTTCTTT. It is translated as CASSADFTEAFF.

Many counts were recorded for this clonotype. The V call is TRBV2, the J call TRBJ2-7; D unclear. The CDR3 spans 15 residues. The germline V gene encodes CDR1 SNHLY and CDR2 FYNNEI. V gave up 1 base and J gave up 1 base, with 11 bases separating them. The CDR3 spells CASSEGGDLSYEQYF. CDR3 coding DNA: TGTGCCAGCAGTGAAGGGGGTGACCTTTCCTACGAGCAGTACTTC.

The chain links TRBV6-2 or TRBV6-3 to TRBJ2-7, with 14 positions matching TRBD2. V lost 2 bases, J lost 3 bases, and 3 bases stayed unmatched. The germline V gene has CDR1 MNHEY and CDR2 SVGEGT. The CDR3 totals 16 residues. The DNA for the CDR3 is TGTGCCAGCAGTTACGGGACTAGCGGGAGCTTCTACGAGCAGTACTTC. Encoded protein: CASSYGTSGSFYEQYF.

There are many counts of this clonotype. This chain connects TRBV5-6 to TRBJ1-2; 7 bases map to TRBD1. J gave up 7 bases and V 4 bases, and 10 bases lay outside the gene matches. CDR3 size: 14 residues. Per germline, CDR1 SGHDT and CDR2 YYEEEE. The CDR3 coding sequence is TGTGCCAGCAGCGCCTACAGGGGAGGAGGTGGCTACACCTTC. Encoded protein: CASSAYRGGGGYTF.

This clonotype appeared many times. This CDR3 is CASSLGDRGPYGYTF. The CDR3 DNA reads TGTGCCAGCAGTTTGGGCGACAGGGGCCCCTATGGCTACACCTTC. This rearrangement joins TRBV12-3 or TRBV12-4 to TRBJ1-2; TRBD1 matches 8 bases. The CDR3 runs 15 residues. The V gene end was trimmed by 3 bases and the J gene end by 4 bases; junction bases not matched to a gene: 7.

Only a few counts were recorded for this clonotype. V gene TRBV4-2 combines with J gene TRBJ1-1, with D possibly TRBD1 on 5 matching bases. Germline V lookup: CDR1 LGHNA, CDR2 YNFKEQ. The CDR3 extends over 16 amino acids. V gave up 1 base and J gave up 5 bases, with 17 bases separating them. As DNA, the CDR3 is TGTGCCAGCAGCCAAGCCTTGGGGGGTTTGGGGACTGAAGCTTTCTTT. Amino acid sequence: CASSQALGGLGTEAFF.